This T cell receptor (beta chain) was captured by sequencing in a study of CD8 T cells in ankylosing spondylitis. Whole-study results and caveats: What seemed typical of ankylosing spondylitis blood was a TCR beta motif built from about 8 highly homologous variants.

V lost 1 base to trimming and J lost 2 bases, with 8 bases between them. The CDR3 contains 14 residues. Germline V gene lookup returns CDR1 SQVTM and CDR2 ANQGSEA. This clonotype has ten or more counts. Its antigen is unknown. As the method for making TCR beta libraries, quantitative 5'-RACE with molecular barcodes was used. TCRdb reprocessed the 5' RACE reads with MiXCR, giving one entry per CDR3 protein. Here the sample spans some 70,000 distinct CDR3 sequences, about 5% being singletons. This sequence originates from a male donor with ankylosing spondylitis or in good health (not recorded which). The chain carries TRBV29-1 and TRBJ2-2, with unresolved D. Sequencing was done on a sample of blood, either unsorted or a sorted T cell fraction (not recorded which). Here the CDR3 reads CSVEVSDNTGELFF. CDR3 sequence (DNA): TGCAGCGTTGAAGTTTCGGATAACACCGGGGAGCTGTTTTTT.